The 6 T cell receptor beta chains below come from one sample, sequenced in a study of T-cell memory formation after mild COVID-19. In TCRdb, the 5' RACE reads were re-called with MiXCR into one record per CDR3 protein. The table includes 300,000 to 350,000 distinct CDR3 sequences, approximately 15% detected once. Sequenced material: PBMCs or a T cell subset sorted from them (not recorded which). Every receptor here comes from a man between 18 and 35 years old who had mild COVID-19 (a few samples of this study predate the infection). Cell type and time point are not known.

The chain combines TRBV20-1 with TRBJ1-1; D unclear. Germline loops: CDR1 DFQATT, CDR2 SNEGSKA (reference sequence). V was cut by 1 base and J by 2 bases, with 5 bases left in between. The CDR3 spans 12 residues. The CDR3 nucleotides are TGCAGTGCTAGAGCAGGAAACACTGAAGCTTTCTTT. Amino acid sequence: CSARAGNTEAFF.

The V gene is TRBV30, the J gene TRBJ1-1; tentative D call: TRBD1 (5 bases). The CDR3 is 13 residues long. Germline values: CDR1 GTSNPN, CDR2 SVGIG (reference sequence). V lost 2 bases and J lost 5, with 12 bases in between. CDR3: CAWSKPGGTEAFF. In nucleotides, the CDR3 is TGTGCCTGGAGTAAGCCGGGGGGAACTGAAGCTTTCTTT.

The chain employs TRBV3-1 and TRBJ2-3; possible D gene TRBD2, 6 bases. V was clipped by 1 base and J by 4 bases, with 12 bases between them. The CDR3 runs 15 residues. The germline V gene has CDR1 LGHDT and CDR2 YNNKEL (reference sequence). The CDR3 sequence is CASSQGGGKADTQYF. The CDR3 region has the DNA TGTGCCAGCAGCCAAGGTGGAGGGAAAGCAGATACGCAGTATTTT.

CDR3 coding DNA: TGTGCCAGCAGCCGACAGGGGACCGGGGAGCTGTTTTTT. Amino acid sequence: CASSRQGTGELFF. This chain links TRBV11-3 with TRBJ2-2, with 8 bases lining up with TRBD1. The junction had 1 base not matched to a gene; V was cut back by 5 bases and J by 5 bases. The CDR3 spans 13 residues. The germline CDR1 and CDR2 sequences are SGHNT and YENEEA.

This clonotype was counted between two and nine times. J is TRBJ2-7 and V is TRBV6-6; tentatively, D is TRBD1 (5 bases). This CDR3 region has 15 residues. From germline, CDR1 is MNHNY and CDR2 SVGAGI (reference sequence). The V end was cut by 8 bases, the J end by 2 bases, with 19 bases between. DNA of the CDR3: TGTGCCAGCTCATCTCCCGCGGCAGGGACCTACGAGCAGTACGTC. It encodes CASSSPAAGTYEQYV.

The J gene is TRBJ2-5, the V gene TRBV5-1; 10 bases map to TRBD1. CDR3 length: 15 residues. Germline-derived CDR1 and CDR2 are SGHRS and YFSETQ. V gave up 6 bases and J gave up 3 bases; unmatched junction bases: 8. CDR3 in DNA: TGCGCCAGCAAGAAGCCAGGACAGGGGGAAGAGACCCAGTACTTC. This gives the protein CASKKPGQGEETQYF.